What follows are 16 T cell receptor beta chains derived from one specimen sequenced in a study of cytomegalovirus exposure and HLA in healthy donors. 60 Vbeta and 13 Jbeta primers were used in PCR. Some clones are missing from TCRdb's copy, which holds only in-frame ones; the method was immunoSEQ multiplex PCR. The top ten clones hold under 3% of a sample with roughly 250,000 clones, around 65% of them seen once. The sample was PBMCs. The origin of the receptors is a female donor in good health and CMV-seronegative.

This chain joins TRBV5-1 and TRBJ2-5, with D maybe TRBD2 (6 bases). V was pared by 3 bases and J by 7 bases, with 10 bases between. The CDR3 runs to 12 residues. Germline V gene sequence: CDR1 SGHRS, CDR2 YFSETQ. The CDR3 region is CASSSGAGTQYF. The DNA for the CDR3 is TGCGCCAGCAGCTCGGGAGCCGGGACCCAGTACTTC.

The chain recombines TRBV5-1 with TRBJ2-1; D ambiguous. The V end was cut by 0 bases, the J end by 3 bases, with 7 bases between. CDR1 is SGHRS and CDR2 is YFSETQ in the germline V gene. The CDR3 loop spans 14 amino acids. Written as DNA, the CDR3 is TGCGCCAGCAGCTTGGTTTCCAGCTACAATGAGCAGTTCTTC. Protein sequence: CASSLVSSYNEQFF.

This clone was counted only a few times. This chain uses TRBV15 with TRBJ2-4; maybe TRBD2 (6 bases). This CDR3 has 15 amino acids. The germline V gene has CDR1 LNHNV and CDR2 YYDKDF (reference sequence). V lost 5 bases and J 8 bases, leaving 19 bases between the germline ends. The CDR3 DNA follows: TGTGCCACCAGCCGGGACTCCGGATCGGGGGACATTCAGTACTTC. This sequence encodes CATSRDSGSGDIQYF.

In this sample, this clone turned up once. The chain has TRBV7-2 and TRBJ2-7; maybe TRBD1 (5 bases). Looked up from germline, CDR1 is SGHTA and CDR2 is FQGNSA. This CDR3 has 14 amino acids. Trimming removed 0 bases at V and 2 bases at J, with 8 bases between. DNA for the CDR3: TGTGCCAGCAGCTTAGCGGGGCCACCCTACGAGCAGTACTTC. Residues: CASSLAGPPYEQYF.

This clone has more than one count but fewer than ten. The V call is TRBV30, the J call TRBJ1-2, with D uncertain. Germline V gene lookup returns CDR1 GTSNPN and CDR2 SVGIG (reference sequence). V lost 7 bases and J 8 bases, leaving 14 bases between the germline ends. This CDR3 contains 11 residues. The CDR3 DNA reads as TGTGCCTCTCAGGCGCCTGGAGGCTACACCTTC. This codes for CASQAPGGYTF.

The table lists this clone with a count of one. The genes are TRBV4-1 and TRBJ1-5; 7 nucleotides agree with TRBD1. J lost 6 bases, V lost 0 bases, and 8 bases had no gene match. This CDR3 comprises 16 residues. Germline values: CDR1 MGHRA, CDR2 YSYEKL. The CDR3 spells CASSQEAQGKSQPQHF. The CDR3 nucleotides are TGCGCCAGCAGCCAAGAAGCACAGGGGAAAAGTCAGCCCCAGCATTTT.

The DNA of the CDR3 is TGTGCCAGCAGTGAACGAGGCGATCAGCCCCAGCATTTT. It is translated as CASSERGDQPQHF. The V call is TRBV6-1, the J call TRBJ1-5; D is unresolved. The CDR3 consists of 13 residues. Germline V gene lookup returns CDR1 MNHNS and CDR2 SASEGT. Trimming removed 2 bases from V and 5 bases from J, with 7 bases in between.

The J gene is TRBJ1-2, the V gene TRBV11-3, with 11 bases that match TRBD1. The germline V gene has CDR1 SGHNT and CDR2 YENEEA. The CDR3 consists of 14 residues. Trimming removed 5 bases from V and 6 bases from J; junction bases left unmatched: 5. The DNA for the CDR3 is TGTGCCAGCAGCCCGGACAGGGGGCGAGATGGCTACACCTTC. It encodes CASSPDRGRDGYTF.

This chain joins TRBV19 and TRBJ2-1; D may be TRBD2 (6 bases). This CDR3 contains 15 residues. The germline V gene has CDR1 LNHDA and CDR2 SQIVND (reference sequence). V was clipped by 2 bases and J by 0 bases, with 8 bases between them. DNA of the CDR3: TGTGCCAGTAGTATATCCGGGAGCTCCTACAATGAGCAGTTCTTC. As protein: CASSISGSSYNEQFF. The full variable domain, its missing parts supplied by reference TRBV19 and TRBJ2-1, is DGGITQSPKYLFRKEGQNVTLSCEQNLNHDAMYWYRQDPGQGLRLIYYSQIVNDFQKGDIAEGYSVSREKKESFPLTVTSAQKNPTAFYLCASSISGSSYNEQFFGPGTRLTVL.

The table lists this clone with a few counts. The V gene is TRBV18, the J gene TRBJ1-2, with D unresolved. CDR1 and CDR2 from the germline V gene are KGHSH and LQKENI. V was shortened by 3 bases and J by 0 bases, with 14 bases between the two germline ends. The CDR3 spans 16 residues. The chain's CDR3 is CASSPLQDFANYGYTF. In nucleotides, the CDR3 is TGTGCCAGCTCACCCCTCCAGGACTTCGCTAACTATGGCTACACCTTC. Based on the CDR3 plus reference TRBV18 and TRBJ1-2, the full variable domain is NAGVMQNPRHLVRRRGQEARLRCSPMKGHSHVYWYRQLPEEGLKFMVYLQKENIIDESGMPKERFSAEFPKEGPSILRIQQVVRGDSAAYFCASSPLQDFANYGYTFGSGTRLTVV.

The rearrangement uses TRBV6-4 and TRBJ2-7; 7 bases match TRBD2. V lost 2 bases to trimming and J lost 7 bases; unmatched junction nucleotides: 11. Germline V lookup: CDR1 MRHNA, CDR2 SNTAGT. This CDR3 has 15 residues. As DNA, the CDR3 is TGTGCCAGCAGTGACCAGGGCGGGGGAGTTCAAGAGCAGTACTTC. The encoded protein is CASSDQGGGVQEQYF.

This clone has only a few counts. The rearrangement joins TRBV7-3 to TRBJ1-2; TRBD1 agrees at 12 bases. The CDR3 length is 15 residues. With V trimmed by 2 bases and J by 7 bases, 5 bases remained unmatched. Germline V lookup: CDR1 SGHTA, CDR2 FQGTGA. The CDR3 loop reads CASSLDGTGGVGYTF. The CDR3 coding sequence is TGTGCCAGCAGCTTAGACGGGACAGGGGGCGTTGGCTACACCTTC.

The CDR3 is CASSFTRTSRRTDTQYF. CDR3 coding DNA: TGTGCCAGCAGTTTTACGCGGACTAGCCGTCGCACAGATACGCAGTATTTT. V gene TRBV27 combines with J gene TRBJ2-3, with 8 bases identical to TRBD2. The CDR3 loop spans 17 amino acids. The germline V gene encodes CDR1 MNHEY and CDR2 SMNVEV (reference sequence). V was clipped by 3 bases and J by 1 base; unmatched bases: 9.

The chain carries TRBV5-6 and TRBJ2-1; D might be TRBD2 (5 bases). Germline lookup yields CDR1 SGHDT and CDR2 YYEEEE. Trimming cost V 4 bases and J 8 bases, with 25 bases left between them. The CDR3 extends over 17 amino acids. CDR3 coding DNA: TGTGCCAGCAGCCTGGGGAGTGGAGAACCCCCCTTGGATGAGCAGTTCTTC. Translating gives CASSLGSGEPPLDEQFF.

This rearrangement joins TRBV5-3 to TRBJ1-1, with D unclear. TRBV5-3 has ORF status, its function being uncertain. V dropped 1 base and J dropped 8 bases, with 18 bases sitting between them. The CDR3 is 15 amino acids. The CDR3 sequence is CARSLMWADRSEAFF. The CDR3 nucleotides are TGTGCCAGAAGCTTGATGTGGGCAGACCGCTCAGAAGCTTTCTTT.

The chain recombines TRBV11-2 with TRBJ2-1, with D uncertain. Germline V gives CDR1 SGHAT, CDR2 FQNNGV. Trimming took 3 bases from V and 5 from J, leaving 8 bases between them. This CDR3 is built from 13 residues. The CDR3 bases are TGTGCCAGCAGCTTGGTGCCGGACAATGAGCAGTTCTTC. It yields the protein CASSLVPDNEQFF.